The rows below give T cell receptor beta chains drawn from one sample of a study of Ad26.COV2.S vaccination and SARS-CoV-2 variants. Assay used: immunoSEQ multiplex PCR; TCRdb lists only in-frame clones, some missing. The profile shows about 330,000 clones, approximately 87% of them singletons. The specimen was peripheral blood, collected in a trial of Ad26.COV2.S vaccine versus placebo. These receptors originate from a person aged 18-65 years who received the Ad26.COV2.S COVID-19 vaccine or a placebo. Each CDR3 is given with its conserved first and last residue. A D gene is named only where the DNA matches it firmly. Clone size, where shown, is once, few, many, or a class for clones that have expanded.

V gene,J gene,clone size,D gene,CDR3 protein,CDR3 DNA
TRBV12-3/TRBV12-4,TRBJ1-2,NA,NA,CASSLRESYGYTF,TGTGCCAGCAGTTTGAGGGAATCCTATGGCTACACCTTC
TRBV7-9,TRBJ1-1,NA,TRBD1,CASSWTGWNTEAFF,TGTGCCAGCAGCTGGACAGGATGGAACACTGAAGCTTTCTTT
TRBV18,TRBJ1-1,few,NA,CASSSRGYRDAFF,TGTGCCAGCTCATCACGGGGTTACAGGGACGCTTTCTTT
TRBV19,TRBJ2-3,NA,NA,CASTGLADGDTQYF,TGTGCCAGTACAGGGCTAGCTGACGGAGATACGCAGTATTTT
TRBV11-3,TRBJ2-2,once,NA,CASSLNTGELFF,TGTGCCAGCAGCTTAAACACCGGGGAGCTGTTTTTT
TRBV4-3,TRBJ2-5,NA,NA,CASSQDHRETQYF,TGCGCCAGCAGCCAAGATCACAGAGAGACCCAGTACTTC
TRBV7-9,TRBJ1-2,few,NA,CASSYGTADGYTF,TGTGCCAGCAGCTACGGGACGGCAGATGGCTACACCTTC
TRBV6-1,TRBJ2-3,NA,NA,CASSGPFAAGPTDTQYF,TGTGCCAGCAGTGGGCCCTTCGCGGCGGGCCCCACAGATACGCAGTATTTT
TRBV6-2/TRBV6-3,TRBJ1-5,NA,TRBD1,CASSYRGRGSNQPQHF,TGTGCCAGCAGTTACAGGGGGCGCGGGAGCAATCAGCCCCAGCATTTT
TRBV7-8,TRBJ1-2,NA,NA,CASSSLTGTTGGYTF,TGTGCCAGCAGCTCCTTAACCGGGACCACAGGGGGCTACACCTTC
TRBV28,TRBJ1-3,once,NA,CASSGPNGVSGNTIYF,TGTGCCAGCAGCGGGCCGAACGGGGTCTCTGGAAACACCATATATTTT
TRBV2,TRBJ2-7,NA,NA,CASSGTQNKREQYF,TGTGCCAGCTCCGGGACCCAAAACAAAAGGGAGCAGTACTTC
TRBV12-5,TRBJ1-5,NA,NA,CASGADMSNQPQHF,TGTGCTAGTGGCGCCGACATGAGCAATCAGCCCCAGCATTTT
TRBV2,TRBJ1-3,NA,NA,CASSPERIRSNSGNTIYF,TGTGCCAGCAGTCCCGAGAGGATAAGATCAAACTCTGGAAACACCATATATTTT
TRBV21-1,TRBJ2-1,NA,NA,CASSKEICIGANEQFF,TGTGCCAGCAGCAAAGAGATCTGTATCGGGGCCAATGAGCAGTTCTTC
TRBV15,TRBJ2-3,NA,NA,CATSRAVAGGDTQYF,TGTGCCACCAGCAGAGCAGTGGCCGGCGGAGATACGCAGTATTTT
TRBV7-3,TRBJ2-3,NA,NA,CASSLRGADTQYF,TGTGCCAGCAGCTTAAGGGGTGCAGATACGCAGTATTTT
TRBV5-4,TRBJ2-1,NA,NA,CASSSRDHSYNEQFF,TGTGCCAGCAGCTCCAGGGATCACTCCTACAATGAGCAGTTCTTC
TRBV2,TRBJ2-1,NA,TRBD2,CASRDNWREVGEQFF,TGTGCCAGTCGGGACAACTGGCGGGAGGTCGGGGAGCAGTTCTTC
TRBV27,TRBJ1-2,NA,NA,CASRPRQSHYGYTF,TGTGCCAGCCGCCCCCGACAGAGCCACTATGGCTACACCTTC
TRBV3-1/TRBV3-2,TRBJ2-2,NA,NA,CASSREPANTGELFF,TGTGCCAGCAGCCGAGAGCCCGCGAACACCGGGGAGCTGTTTTTT
TRBV5-1,TRBJ2-7,NA,NA,CASSPNPVSYEQYF,TGCGCCAGCAGTCCGAATCCTGTCTCCTACGAGCAGTACTTC
TRBV19,TRBJ1-1,NA,TRBD1,CASSTRYRGLNTEAFF,TGTGCCAGTAGTACCCGTTACAGGGGGCTCAACACTGAAGCTTTCTTT
TRBV7-2,TRBJ2-6,NA,TRBD1,CASSRDRAGANVLTF,TGTGCCAGCAGCCGCGACAGGGCTGGGGCCAACGTCCTGACTTTC
TRBV7-3,TRBJ1-2,few,TRBD1,CASSSTGVDGYTF,TGTGCCAGCAGCTCGACAGGGGTCGATGGCTACACCTTC
TRBV2,TRBJ1-2,NA,NA,CASSGGGGGRTNYGYTF,TGTGCCAGCAGTGGGGGTGGGGGAGGGAGAACTAACTATGGCTACACCTTC
TRBV10-3,TRBJ1-1,many,TRBD1,CAISESKWTGTPSEAFF,TGTGCCATCAGTGAGTCCAAATGGACAGGGACGCCTAGCGAAGCTTTCTTT
TRBV2,TRBJ2-1,NA,TRBD2,CATTSTSGSYNEQFF,TGTGCCACCACCTCGACTAGCGGGAGCTACAATGAGCAGTTCTTC
TRBV11-2,TRBJ2-5,many,TRBD1,CASSPTGTGGVETQYF,TGTGCCAGCAGCCCCACCGGGACAGGGGGCGTCGAGACCCAGTACTTC
TRBV6-5,TRBJ2-2,once,NA,CASGLSLVELFF,TGTGCCAGCGGCCTATCCTTAGTGGAGCTGTTTTTT
TRBV14,TRBJ2-1,NA,TRBD1,CASSPRRGTGKTHNEQFF,TGTGCCAGCAGCCCACGCCGTGGGACAGGGAAAACCCACAATGAGCAGTTCTTC
TRBV18,TRBJ1-1,NA,NA,CASSQGQQSIGTEAFF,TGTGCCAGCTCACAGGGCCAACAGTCGATCGGCACTGAAGCTTTCTTT
TRBV5-1,TRBJ1-2,NA,TRBD1,CASSRGRRSVLRDREGSNYGYTF,TGCGCCAGCAGCCGAGGGAGGAGGTCAGTCCTCCGGGACAGGGAGGGTTCGAACTATGGCTACACCTTC
TRBV10-1,TRBJ1-1,NA,NA,CASSGGITQGMNTEAFF,TGCGCCAGCAGTGGGGGGATAACCCAGGGAATGAACACTGAAGCTTTCTTT
TRBV4-3,TRBJ1-2,once,NA,CASSQDGGGYTF,TGCGCCAGCAGCCAAGATGGGGGAGGCTACACCTTC
TRBV11-2,TRBJ1-2,NA,NA,CASSLDRPPYGYTF,TGTGCCAGCAGCTTAGATCGGCCTCCCTATGGCTACACCTTC
TRBV4-1,TRBJ2-7,few,NA,CASSQELGRFYEQYF,TGCGCCAGCAGCCAAGAGTTGGGACGCTTCTACGAGCAGTACTTC
TRBV12-3/TRBV12-4,TRBJ1-1,NA,NA,CASGTVGTEAFF,TGTGCCAGCGGGACGGTGGGCACTGAAGCTTTCTTT
TRBV9,TRBJ2-2,NA,NA,CASSVGAGTGELFF,TGTGCCAGCAGCGTAGGGGCCGGGACCGGGGAGCTGTTTTTT
TRBV2,TRBJ2-1,NA,TRBD2,CASRLGLAGAGEQFF,TGTGCCAGCAGGCTTGGACTAGCGGGGGCAGGGGAGCAGTTCTTC
TRBV19,TRBJ1-2,NA,NA,CASSGEQGGSGYTF,TGTGCCAGTAGTGGAGAACAGGGAGGAAGTGGCTACACCTTC
TRBV13,TRBJ1-3,NA,NA,CASSSPSRDPSGNTIYF,TGTGCCAGCAGCTCCCCCTCCCGGGACCCCTCTGGAAACACCATATATTTT
TRBV7-3,TRBJ1-5,NA,NA,CASSLNGYPNQPQHF,TGTGCCAGCAGCTTAAACGGGTATCCCAATCAGCCCCAGCATTTT
TRBV18,TRBJ1-1,NA,NA,CASSPGEGTEAFF,TGTGCCAGCTCACCGGGCGAAGGCACTGAAGCTTTCTTT
TRBV28,TRBJ1-2,NA,NA,CASSLVFRGGYGYTF,TGTGCCAGCAGTTTAGTGTTCAGGGGTGGGTATGGCTACACCTTC
TRBV29-1,TRBJ1-2,NA,NA,CSVGEMIEDGYTF,TGCAGCGTTGGAGAGATGATCGAGGATGGCTACACCTTC
TRBV25-1,TRBJ1-2,NA,NA,CAILTGLSYTF,TGTGCCATCCTGACGGGGTTGAGCTACACCTTC
TRBV18,TRBJ1-1,few,NA,CAVPGTEAFF,TGTGCCGTCCCCGGTACTGAAGCTTTCTTT
TRBV19,TRBJ1-5,few,TRBD1,CASSAGTGGSQPQHF,TGTGCCAGTAGCGCTGGGACAGGGGGCAGTCAGCCCCAGCATTTT
TRBV27,TRBJ2-6,NA,TRBD1,CASSLRWTGGTGANVLTF,TGTGCCAGCAGTTTAAGGTGGACAGGGGGTACTGGGGCCAACGTCCTGACTTTC
TRBV5-8,TRBJ1-1,NA,TRBD1,CASSSAGTGANTEAFF,TGTGCCAGCAGCTCGGCCGGGACAGGGGCGAACACTGAAGCTTTCTTT
TRBV25-1,TRBJ1-2,NA,TRBD1,CATSTGGGVYGYTF,TGTGCCACTTCGACAGGGGGTGGGGTGTATGGCTACACCTTC
TRBV29-1,TRBJ1-1,NA,NA,CSVYLEVGGTEAFF,TGCAGCGTCTACTTAGAAGTGGGGGGCACTGAAGCTTTCTTT
TRBV28,TRBJ2-4,NA,NA,CASSPAEGAGHIQYF,TGTGCCAGCAGCCCAGCGGAGGGGGCCGGGCACATTCAGTACTTC
TRBV19,TRBJ1-2,once,NA,CASSLWANYGYTF,TGTGCCAGTAGTTTATGGGCTAACTATGGCTACACCTTC